The clone carrying this T cell receptor (beta chain) turned up a few times. The antigen is undetermined. This sample was included in a study of blood T cells in healthy people across ages. Study results and caveats: It was held that diversity estimates obtained from one million T cells represented underestimates. Naive and antigen-experienced cells could not be conclusively compared, given unsorted PBMCs.

The germline gives CDR1 KGHSH, CDR2 LQKENI. Trimming took 5 bases from V and 4 from J, leaving 11 bases between them. The CDR3 covers 13 residues. Collection of ten milliliters of peripheral blood was performed for each donor. A J-beta primer mix and a sample-barcoded 5' primer were used in a second PCR of about 7 to 12 cycles. Each CDR3 protein is one row after TCRdb ran MiXCR on the 5' RACE reads. The table includes about 1.8 million distinct CDR3 sequences, around 50% detected once. The sequence was collected from a woman between 40 and 55 years old in good health. The specimen sequenced was blood. The V gene is TRBV18, the J gene TRBJ2-5, with D possibly matching TRBD2 (5 bases). The CDR3 DNA reads as TGTGCCAGCTCAGGAGCGGTTTCAGAGACCCAGTACTTC. Its protein is CASSGAVSETQYF.